Here is one T cell receptor beta chain with its context. Its antigen is currently unknown. Germline lookup yields CDR1 ENHRY and CDR2 SYGVKD. With V trimmed by 3 bases and J by 1 base, 6 bases remained unmatched. This CDR3 spans 17 amino acids. This entry belongs to a study of a mutant IDH1 vaccine in newly diagnosed glioma. For the study at large: The study started vaccination 4-6 weeks after radiotherapy alone, or with temozolomide cycles. Standard pretreatment was either radiotherapy, temozolomide, or, for most, radiochemotherapy with temozolomide. Findings and caveats of the study: Patients mounted vaccine-induced immune responses in approximately 94% of cases. Pseudoprogression apparently lacked any relation to changes in top peripheral T cell clonotypes.

Measured with immunoSEQ multiplex PCR; TCRdb has only the in-frame clones, and not every one. The top ten hold roughly 5% of the sample, which has approximately 47,000 clones, more than 75% seen once. This sample's time point: week 35, safety follow-up. Each dose delivered 300 ug of mutant IDH1 20-mer peptide subcutaneously with imiquimod. The V gene is TRBV10-3, the J gene TRBJ2-1; 10 nucleotides match TRBD1. The sequence was collected from a middle-aged woman with glioma. Sequenced material: PBMCs, taken from a glioma patient whose treatment included an IDH1 peptide vaccine. CDR3 nucleotide sequence: TGTGCCATCAGTGATTCCGGGACAGGGGTATCCTACAATGAGCAGTTCTTC. Translating gives CAISDSGTGVSYNEQFF.